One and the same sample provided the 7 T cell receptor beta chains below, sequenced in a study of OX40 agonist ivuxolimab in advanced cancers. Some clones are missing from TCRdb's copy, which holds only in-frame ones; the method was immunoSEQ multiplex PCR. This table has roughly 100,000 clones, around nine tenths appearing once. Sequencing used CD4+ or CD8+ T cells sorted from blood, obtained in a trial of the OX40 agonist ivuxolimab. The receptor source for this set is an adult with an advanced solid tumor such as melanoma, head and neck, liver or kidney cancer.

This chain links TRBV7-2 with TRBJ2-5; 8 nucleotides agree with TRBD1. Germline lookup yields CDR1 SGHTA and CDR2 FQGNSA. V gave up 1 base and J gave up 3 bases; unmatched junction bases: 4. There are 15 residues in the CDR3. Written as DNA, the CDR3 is TGTGCCAGCAGCTTAGTTCAGGGGGCGGAAGAGACCCAGTACTTC. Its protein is CASSLVQGAEETQYF.

The CDR3 coding sequence is TGTGCCAGCAGTTACTCTTACGGATACGAGCAGTACTTC. It is translated as CASSYSYGYEQYF. The J gene is TRBJ2-7, the V gene TRBV6-5; D unclear. V lost 0 bases to trimming and J lost 4 bases, with 7 bases between them. Germline-derived CDR1 and CDR2 are MNHEY and SVGAGI. The CDR3 is made up of 13 amino acids.

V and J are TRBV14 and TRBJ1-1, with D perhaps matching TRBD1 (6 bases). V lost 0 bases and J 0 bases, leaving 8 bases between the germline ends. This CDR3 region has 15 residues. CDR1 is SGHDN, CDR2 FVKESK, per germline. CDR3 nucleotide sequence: TGTGCCAGCAGCCAAGATACAGGGATGAACACTGAAGCTTTCTTT. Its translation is CASSQDTGMNTEAFF.

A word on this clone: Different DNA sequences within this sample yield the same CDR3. The CDR3 loop is CASSPGSNQPQHF. For the CDR3, the DNA is TGTGCCAGCTCACCCGGGAGTAATCAGCCCCAGCATTTT. This chain joins TRBV18 and TRBJ1-5; D is unclear. This CDR3 contains 13 residues. V lost 3 bases, J lost 4 bases, and 7 bases lay in between. The germline V gene has CDR1 KGHSH and CDR2 LQKENI.

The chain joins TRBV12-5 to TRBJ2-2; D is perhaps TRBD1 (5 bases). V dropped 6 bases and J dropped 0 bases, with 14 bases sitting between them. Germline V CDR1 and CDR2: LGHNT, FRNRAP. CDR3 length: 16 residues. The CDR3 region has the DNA TGTGCTAGTGGCCCTACGACAGTTCCGAACACCGGGGAGCTGTTTTTT. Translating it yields CASGPTTVPNTGELFF.

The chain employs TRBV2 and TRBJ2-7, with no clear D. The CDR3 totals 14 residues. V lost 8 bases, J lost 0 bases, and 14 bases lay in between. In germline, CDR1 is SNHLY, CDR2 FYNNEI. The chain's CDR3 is CASQVYKTSYEQYF. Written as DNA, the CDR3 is TGTGCCAGCCAGGTATATAAGACCTCCTACGAGCAGTACTTC.

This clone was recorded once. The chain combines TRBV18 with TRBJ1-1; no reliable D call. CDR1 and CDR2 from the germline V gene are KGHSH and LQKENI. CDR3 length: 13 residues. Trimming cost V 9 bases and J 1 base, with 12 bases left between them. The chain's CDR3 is CASFPTRNTEAFF. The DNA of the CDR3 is TGTGCCAGTTTTCCGACGAGGAACACTGAAGCTTTCTTT.